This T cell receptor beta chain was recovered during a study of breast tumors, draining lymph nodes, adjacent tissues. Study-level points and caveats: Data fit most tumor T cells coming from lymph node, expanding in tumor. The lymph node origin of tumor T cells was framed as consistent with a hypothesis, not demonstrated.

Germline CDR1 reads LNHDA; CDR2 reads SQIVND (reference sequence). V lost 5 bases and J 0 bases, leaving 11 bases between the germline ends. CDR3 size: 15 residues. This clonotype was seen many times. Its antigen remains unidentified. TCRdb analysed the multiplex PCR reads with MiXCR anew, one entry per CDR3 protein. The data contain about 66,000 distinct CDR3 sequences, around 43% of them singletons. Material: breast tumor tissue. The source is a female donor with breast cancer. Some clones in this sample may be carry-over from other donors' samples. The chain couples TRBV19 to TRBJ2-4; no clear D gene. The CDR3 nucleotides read TGTGCCAGTAGTTCAACTGGGCCAGCCAAAAACATTCAGTACTTC. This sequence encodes CASSSTGPAKNIQYF.